Shown below are 19 T cell receptor beta chains from a single sample sequenced in a study of CD8+ T cells in alopecia areata. cDNA serving as the sequencing template came from extracted, reverse transcribed RNA. The table came from immunoSEQ multiplex PCR; TCRdb's copy has only in-frame clones and leaves some out. The sample contains roughly 120,000 clones, less than 80% of which appear only once. Input material: CD4+ T cells sorted from blood. Receptor source: a human donor in good health.

This chain links TRBV29-1 with TRBJ2-3, with D hard to call. V was trimmed by 6 bases and J by 1 base, leaving 11 bases between them. This CDR3 comprises 13 residues. Germline values: CDR1 SQVTM, CDR2 ANQGSEA. The CDR3 DNA sequence: TGCAGCGTGCGCCCCACAGGCACAGATACGCAGTATTTT. Protein product: CSVRPTGTDTQYF.

This clone was detected only a few times. The rearrangement uses TRBV7-9 and TRBJ2-5; 7 bases map to TRBD2. This CDR3 spans 15 amino acids. In germline, CDR1 is SEHNR, CDR2 FQNEAQ (reference sequence). Trimming at V came to 5 bases and at J to 0 bases, leaving 6 bases not matched to a gene. CDR3 DNA: TGTGCCAGCAGCCCCGCGGGGGACTACCAAGAGACCCAGTACTTC. It encodes CASSPAGDYQETQYF.

This chain joins TRBV5-6 and TRBJ1-6, with a possible D match to TRBD1 (5 bases). This CDR3 is built from 14 residues. V dropped 4 bases and J dropped 10 bases, with 15 bases sitting between them. The germline V gene encodes CDR1 SGHDT and CDR2 YYEEEE. CDR3 sequence (DNA): TGTGCCAGCAGCCGCCGGGACTTAATCTCACCCCTCCACTTT. Its translation is CASSRRDLISPLHF.

The chain links TRBV18 to TRBJ2-7, with D unclear. CDR1 and CDR2 from the germline V gene are KGHSH and LQKENI. The CDR3 contains 14 residues. V was clipped by 0 bases and J by 3 bases, with 9 bases between them. The CDR3 DNA follows: TGTGCCAGCTCACCACCGGAGCCAAACTACGAGCAGTACTTC. Its translation is CASSPPEPNYEQYF.

This clone was seen more than once but under ten times. At the DNA level, this CDR3 is encoded by other sequences in the same sample as well. V usage is TRBV29-1 and J usage is TRBJ2-1; D possibly corresponds to TRBD2 (5 bases). The CDR3 length is 12 residues. The germline CDR1 and CDR2 sequences are SQVTM and ANQGSEA. V was trimmed by 6 bases and J by 4 bases, leaving 10 bases between them. For the CDR3, the DNA is TGCAGCGTCCTCCGGGGTTACAATGAGCAGTTCTTC. Residues: CSVLRGYNEQFF.

The V gene is TRBV7-2, the J gene TRBJ1-4; 10 bases agree with TRBD1. CDR3 length equals 14 residues. V shed 5 bases and J 6 bases; nucleotides not matched to a gene: 3. Germline values: CDR1 SGHTA, CDR2 FQGNSA. The CDR3 DNA follows: TGTGCCAGCAGCCGGGACAGGGGACATGAAAAACTGTTTTTT. It codes for CASSRDRGHEKLFF.

The sample holds a few counts of this clone. This chain uses TRBV30 with TRBJ2-5; D perhaps matches TRBD1 (6 bases). This CDR3 has 15 residues. Germline CDR1 and CDR2: GTSNPN and SVGIG (reference sequence). Trimming removed 2 bases at V and 5 bases at J, with 18 bases between. CDR3 loop: CAWSPYGGLRETQYF. Here the CDR3 DNA reads TGTGCCTGGAGTCCGTATGGGGGCCTGCGGGAGACCCAGTACTTC.

J is TRBJ2-5 and V is TRBV30; unclear D gene. Trimming left V 3 bases short and J 4 bases short, with 9 bases between. CDR1 and CDR2 (germline): GTSNPN, SVGIG (reference sequence). The CDR3 sequence is 12 residues long. The DNA for the CDR3 is TGTGCCTGGAGGGTCCGCCCAGAGACCCAGTACTTC. Its protein is CAWRVRPETQYF. Based on the CDR3 plus reference TRBV30 and TRBJ2-5, the full variable domain is SQTIHQWPATLVQPVGSPLSLECTVEGTSNPNLYWYRQAAGRGLQLLFYSVGIGQISSEVPQNLSASRPQDRQFILSSKKLLLSDSGFYLCAWRVRPETQYFGPGTRLLVL.

The V and J genes are TRBV6-5 and TRBJ1-2; TRBD1 matches 10 bases. V shed 7 bases and J 8 bases; nucleotides not matched to a gene: 10. The V gene's germline CDR1 is MNHEY and CDR2 SVGAGI. This CDR3 comprises 14 residues. The CDR3 protein is CASTDRGVRRGYTF. CDR3 nucleotides: TGTGCCAGCACGGACAGGGGGGTAAGGAGAGGCTACACCTTC.

The chain has TRBV2 and TRBJ1-4; unclear D gene. Per germline, CDR1 SNHLY and CDR2 FYNNEI. Trimming took off 4 bases at V and 4 bases at J, with 10 bases between the two ends. CDR3 length: 14 amino acids. In DNA form, the CDR3 reads TGTGCCAGCAGTGGCAACAATTTTAATGAAAAACTGTTTTTT. It codes for CASSGNNFNEKLFF.

The chain couples TRBV28 to TRBJ1-2; D remains unclear. The V and J ends lost 1 base and 5 bases respectively, with 8 bases between them. The CDR3 contains 13 residues. Germline-derived CDR1 and CDR2 are MDHEN and SYDVKM. The DNA of the CDR3 is TGTGCCAGCAGTTTATCCACCACATATGGCTACACCTTC. The encoded protein is CASSLSTTYGYTF.

This clone occurred a few times. The V and J genes are TRBV28 and TRBJ2-1, with unresolved D. The length of the CDR3 is 14 residues. V was pared by 5 bases and J by 0 bases, with 8 bases between. Per the germline V gene, CDR1 is MDHEN and CDR2 is SYDVKM. The CDR3 DNA follows: TGTGCCAGCAGTCCCCCCGGCTCCTACAATGAGCAGTTCTTC. This gives the protein CASSPPGSYNEQFF.

The J gene is TRBJ2-7, the V gene TRBV29-1; D remains unclear. Germline-derived CDR1 and CDR2 are SQVTM and ANQGSEA. This CDR3 region has 11 residues. The V and J ends lost 5 bases and 4 bases respectively, with 9 bases between them. The CDR3 is CSVPGKYEQYF. The CDR3 bases are TGCAGCGTTCCTGGAAAGTACGAGCAGTACTTC.

The rearrangement joins TRBV5-1 to TRBJ2-1; TRBD2 might be the D (6 bases). Germline CDR1 is SGHRS and CDR2 is YFSETQ. There are 14 residues in the CDR3. V lost 1 base and J lost 8, with 13 bases in between. CDR3 in amino acids: CASSLSGGRDEQFF. Written as DNA, the CDR3 is TGCGCCAGCAGCTTGTCAGGAGGGAGAGATGAGCAGTTCTTC.

This clone was counted ten times or more. The V call is TRBV6-1, the J call TRBJ1-5; the D is unclear. The germline V gene has CDR1 MNHNS and CDR2 SASEGT. CDR3 size: 12 residues. The CDR3 DNA is TGTGCAGTCGCACTCAGCAATCAGCCCCAGCATTTT. Protein sequence: CAVALSNQPQHF.

CDR3 nucleotides: TGTGCCACCAGCAGAGATATCCGGGAAGAAGAGACCCAGTACTTC. Translated: CATSRDIREEETQYF. This chain joins TRBV15 and TRBJ2-5, with a weak D call TRBD2 (5 bases). With 0 bases removed from V and 3 bases from J, the gap between germline ends came to 11 bases. The CDR3 has 15 residues. Germline values: CDR1 LNHNV, CDR2 YYDKDF (reference sequence).

The rearrangement links TRBV5-1 to TRBJ2-5, with D unresolved. The CDR3 consists of 13 residues. Germline V gives CDR1 SGHRS, CDR2 YFSETQ. V shed 7 bases and J shed 3 bases, with 13 bases lying between them. The CDR3 region is CASASGLKETQYF. Written as DNA, the CDR3 is TGCGCCAGCGCCTCCGGATTGAAAGAGACCCAGTACTTC.

The chain has TRBV29-1 and TRBJ1-1; TRBD1 matches at 7 bases. This CDR3 has 14 residues. The trim removed 6 bases at V and 1 base at J, leaving 8 bases unmatched. Per germline, CDR1 SQVTM and CDR2 ANQGSEA. The CDR3 DNA sequence: TGCAGCGTCGGGACAGCCGCGGGGAACACTGAAGCTTTCTTT. It translates to CSVGTAAGNTEAFF. Combining the CDR3 with reference TRBV29-1 and TRBJ1-1 gives the whole variable domain SAVISQKPSRDICQRGTSLTIQCQVDSQVTMMFWYRQQPGQSLTLIATANQGSEATYESGFVIDKFPISRPNLTFSTLTVSNMSPEDSSIYLCSVGTAAGNTEAFFGQGTRLTVV.

This clone was seen only a few times. This sequence joins TRBV29-1 and TRBJ1-2; 8 bases agree with TRBD1. The J segment lost 3 bases and the V segment lost 4 bases, leaving 4 bases of the junction unmatched. This CDR3 spans 13 amino acids. The V gene's germline CDR1 is SQVTM and CDR2 ANQGSEA. The DNA for the CDR3 is TGCAGCGTTGCGATACAGGGGGACTATGGCTACACCTTC. It translates to CSVAIQGDYGYTF.